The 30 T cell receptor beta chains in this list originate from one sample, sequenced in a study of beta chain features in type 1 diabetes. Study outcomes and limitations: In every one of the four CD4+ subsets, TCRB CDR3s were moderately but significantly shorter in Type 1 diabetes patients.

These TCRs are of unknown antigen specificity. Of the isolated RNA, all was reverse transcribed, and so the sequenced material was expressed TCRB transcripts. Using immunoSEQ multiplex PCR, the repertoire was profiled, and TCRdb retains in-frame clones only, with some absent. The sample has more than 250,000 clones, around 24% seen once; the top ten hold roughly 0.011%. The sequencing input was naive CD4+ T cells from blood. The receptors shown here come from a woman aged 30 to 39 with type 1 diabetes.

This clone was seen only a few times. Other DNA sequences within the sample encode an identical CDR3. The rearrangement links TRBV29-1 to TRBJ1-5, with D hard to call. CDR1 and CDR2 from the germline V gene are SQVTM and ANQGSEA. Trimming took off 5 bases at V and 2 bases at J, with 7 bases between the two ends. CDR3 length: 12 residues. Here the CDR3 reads CSVRQGNQPQHF. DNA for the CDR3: TGCAGCGTTCGCCAGGGCAATCAGCCCCAGCATTTT.

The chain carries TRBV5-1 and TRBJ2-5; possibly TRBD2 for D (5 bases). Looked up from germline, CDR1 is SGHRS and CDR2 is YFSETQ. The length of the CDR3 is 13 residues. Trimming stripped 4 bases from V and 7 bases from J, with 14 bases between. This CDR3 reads CASSPDEGRTQYF. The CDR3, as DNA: TGCGCCAGCAGCCCGGACGAGGGTAGGACCCAGTACTTC.

In DNA, the CDR3 is TGTGCCAGCAGTTTAACAAACCCCCCAGATACGCAGTATTTT. It specifies CASSLTNPPDTQYF. This sequence joins TRBV27 and TRBJ2-3; no clear D. The germline V gene has CDR1 MNHEY and CDR2 SMNVEV (reference sequence). CDR3 length equals 14 residues. V dropped 2 bases and J dropped 4 bases, with 10 bases sitting between them.

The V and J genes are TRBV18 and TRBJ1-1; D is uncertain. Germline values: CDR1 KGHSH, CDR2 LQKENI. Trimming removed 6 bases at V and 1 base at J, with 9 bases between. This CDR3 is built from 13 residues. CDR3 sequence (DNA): TGTGCCAGCTCCTCCGTGGCGAACACTGAAGCTTTCTTT. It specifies CASSSVANTEAFF. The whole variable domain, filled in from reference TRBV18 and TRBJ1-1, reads NAGVMQNPRHLVRRRGQEARLRCSPMKGHSHVYWYRQLPEEGLKFMVYLQKENIIDESGMPKERFSAEFPKEGPSILRIQQVVRGDSAAYFCASSSVANTEAFFGQGTRLTVV.

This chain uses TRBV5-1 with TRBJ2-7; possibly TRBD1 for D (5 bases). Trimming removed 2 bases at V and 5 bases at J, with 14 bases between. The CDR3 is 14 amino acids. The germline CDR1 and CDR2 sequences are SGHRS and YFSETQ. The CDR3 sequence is CASSFPAGRHEQYF. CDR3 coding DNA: TGCGCCAGCAGCTTCCCCGCAGGGCGGCACGAGCAGTACTTC. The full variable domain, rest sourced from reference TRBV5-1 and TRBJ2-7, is KAGVTQTPRYLIKTRGQQVTLSCSPISGHRSVSWYQQTPGQGLQFLFEYFSETQRNKGNFPGRFSGRQFSNSRSEMNVSTLELGDSALYLCASSFPAGRHEQYFGPGTRLTVT.

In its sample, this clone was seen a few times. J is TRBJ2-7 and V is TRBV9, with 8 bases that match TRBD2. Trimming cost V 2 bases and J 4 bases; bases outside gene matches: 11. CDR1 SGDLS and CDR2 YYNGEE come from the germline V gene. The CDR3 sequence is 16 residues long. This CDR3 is CASSVTSATQLYEQYF. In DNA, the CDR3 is TGTGCCAGCAGCGTGACTAGCGCGACTCAACTTTACGAGCAGTACTTC. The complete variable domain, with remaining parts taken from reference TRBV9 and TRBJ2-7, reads DSGVTQTPKHLITATGQRVTLRCSPRSGDLSVYWYQQSLDQGLQFLIQYYNGEERAKGNILERFSAQQFPDLHSELNLSSLELGDSALYFCASSVTSATQLYEQYFGPGTRLTVT.

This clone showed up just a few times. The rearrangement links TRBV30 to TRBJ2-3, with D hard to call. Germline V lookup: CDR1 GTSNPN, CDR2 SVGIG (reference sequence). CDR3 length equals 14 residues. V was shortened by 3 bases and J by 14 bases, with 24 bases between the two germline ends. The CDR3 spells CAWSREISTPRPYF. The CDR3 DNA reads TGTGCCTGGAGCCGTGAGATTTCGACTCCGCGTCCGTATTTT.

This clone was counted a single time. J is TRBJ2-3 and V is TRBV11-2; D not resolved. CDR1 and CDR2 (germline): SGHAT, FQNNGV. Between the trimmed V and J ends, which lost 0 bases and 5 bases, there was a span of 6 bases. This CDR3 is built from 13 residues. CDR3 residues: CASSLDRGDTQYF. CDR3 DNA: TGTGCCAGCAGCTTAGATCGCGGAGATACGCAGTATTTT.

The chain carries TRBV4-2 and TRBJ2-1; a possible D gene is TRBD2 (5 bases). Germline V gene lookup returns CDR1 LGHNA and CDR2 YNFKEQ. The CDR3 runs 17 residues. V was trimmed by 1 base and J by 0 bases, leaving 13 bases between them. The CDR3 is CASSQVSAGSSYNEQFF. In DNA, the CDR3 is TGTGCCAGCAGCCAAGTATCCGCGGGCTCCTCCTACAATGAGCAGTTCTTC.

The CDR3 nucleotides read TGCAGCGTTGGCGGGGGACAGGGGAGTGAGCAGTTCTTC. This encodes CSVGGGQGSEQFF. The chain employs TRBV29-1 and TRBJ2-1; 10 positions match TRBD1. The CDR3 totals 13 residues. Germline-derived CDR1 and CDR2 are SQVTM and ANQGSEA. The trim removed 4 bases at V and 9 bases at J, leaving 6 bases unmatched.

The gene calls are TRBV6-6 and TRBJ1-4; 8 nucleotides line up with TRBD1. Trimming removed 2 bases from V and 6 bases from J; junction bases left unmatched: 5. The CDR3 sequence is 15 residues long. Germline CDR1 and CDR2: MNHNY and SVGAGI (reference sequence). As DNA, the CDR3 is TGTGCCAGCAGTTACCCTGACAGGGGTGATGAAAAACTGTTTTTT. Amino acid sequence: CASSYPDRGDEKLFF.

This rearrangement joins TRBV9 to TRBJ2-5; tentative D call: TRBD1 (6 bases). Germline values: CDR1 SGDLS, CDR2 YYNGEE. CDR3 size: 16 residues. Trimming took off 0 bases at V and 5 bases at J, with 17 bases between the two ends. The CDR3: CASSVDQGLILETQYF. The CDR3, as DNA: TGTGCCAGCAGCGTAGACCAGGGGCTGATCTTGGAGACCCAGTACTTC.

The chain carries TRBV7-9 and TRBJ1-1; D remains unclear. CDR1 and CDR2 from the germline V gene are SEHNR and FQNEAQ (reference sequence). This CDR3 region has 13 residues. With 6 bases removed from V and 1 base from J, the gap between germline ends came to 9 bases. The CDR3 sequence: CASRAAGNTEAFF. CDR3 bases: TGTGCCAGCAGGGCAGCGGGGAACACTGAAGCTTTCTTT.

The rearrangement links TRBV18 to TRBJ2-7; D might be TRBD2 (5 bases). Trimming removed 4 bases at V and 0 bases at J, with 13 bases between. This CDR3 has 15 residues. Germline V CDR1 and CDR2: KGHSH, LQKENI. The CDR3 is CASSRTFSSSYEQYF. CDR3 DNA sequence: TGTGCCAGCTCACGGACTTTTTCTTCCTCCTACGAGCAGTACTTC.

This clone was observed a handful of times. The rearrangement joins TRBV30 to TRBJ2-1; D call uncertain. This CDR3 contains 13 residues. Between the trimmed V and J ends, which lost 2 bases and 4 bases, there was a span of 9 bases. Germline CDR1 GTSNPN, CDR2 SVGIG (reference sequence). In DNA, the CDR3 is TGTGCCTGGAGTCTCCAGGATTACAATGAGCAGTTCTTC. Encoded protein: CAWSLQDYNEQFF.

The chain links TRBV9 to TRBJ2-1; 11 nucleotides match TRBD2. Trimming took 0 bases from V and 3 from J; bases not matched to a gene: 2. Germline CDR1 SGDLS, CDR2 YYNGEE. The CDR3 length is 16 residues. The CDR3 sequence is CASSVGGLADYNEQFF. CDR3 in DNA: TGTGCCAGCAGCGTAGGGGGACTAGCGGACTACAATGAGCAGTTCTTC.

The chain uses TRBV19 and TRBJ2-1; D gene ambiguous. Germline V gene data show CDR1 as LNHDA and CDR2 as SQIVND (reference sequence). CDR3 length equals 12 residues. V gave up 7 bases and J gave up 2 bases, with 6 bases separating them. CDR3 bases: TGTGCCAGTACCGAGACCTACAATGAGCAGTTCTTC. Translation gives CASTETYNEQFF.

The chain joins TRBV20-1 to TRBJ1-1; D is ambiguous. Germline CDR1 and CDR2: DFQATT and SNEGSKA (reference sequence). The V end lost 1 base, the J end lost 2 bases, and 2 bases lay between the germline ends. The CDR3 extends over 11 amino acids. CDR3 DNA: TGCAGTGCTAGAGTAAACACTGAAGCTTTCTTT. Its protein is CSARVNTEAFF.

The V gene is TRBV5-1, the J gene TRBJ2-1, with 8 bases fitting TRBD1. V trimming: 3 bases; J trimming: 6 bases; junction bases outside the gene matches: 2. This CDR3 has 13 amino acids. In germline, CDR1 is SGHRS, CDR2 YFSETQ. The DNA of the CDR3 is TGCGCCAGCAGCTACGGACAGGGCAATGAGCAGTTCTTC. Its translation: CASSYGQGNEQFF.

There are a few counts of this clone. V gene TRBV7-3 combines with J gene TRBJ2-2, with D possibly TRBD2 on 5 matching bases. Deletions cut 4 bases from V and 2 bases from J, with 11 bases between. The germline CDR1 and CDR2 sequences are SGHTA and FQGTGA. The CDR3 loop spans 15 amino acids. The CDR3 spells CASSSEGLNTGELFF. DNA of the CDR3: TGTGCCAGCAGCTCCGAGGGTCTTAACACCGGGGAGCTGTTTTTT.

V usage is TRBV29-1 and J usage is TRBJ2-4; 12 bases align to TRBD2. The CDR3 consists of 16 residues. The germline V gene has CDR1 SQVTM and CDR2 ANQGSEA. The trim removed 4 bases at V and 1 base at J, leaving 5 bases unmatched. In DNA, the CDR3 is TGCAGCGTTGGGGAACTAGCGGGAGGTGCCAAAAACATTCAGTACTTC. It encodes CSVGELAGGAKNIQYF.

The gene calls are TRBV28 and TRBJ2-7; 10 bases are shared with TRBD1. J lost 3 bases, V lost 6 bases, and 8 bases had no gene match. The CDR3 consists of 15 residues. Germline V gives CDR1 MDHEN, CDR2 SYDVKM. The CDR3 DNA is TGTGCCAGCAGCGCACCAGGGACAGGGGTCTACGAGCAGTACTTC. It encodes CASSAPGTGVYEQYF.

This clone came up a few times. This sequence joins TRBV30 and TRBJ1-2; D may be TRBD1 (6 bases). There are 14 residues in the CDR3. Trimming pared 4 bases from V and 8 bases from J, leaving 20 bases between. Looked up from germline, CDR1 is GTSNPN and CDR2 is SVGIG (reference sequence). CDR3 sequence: CAWTYLRGARGYTF. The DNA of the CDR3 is TGTGCCTGGACCTATTTACGGGGGGCGAGAGGCTACACCTTC.

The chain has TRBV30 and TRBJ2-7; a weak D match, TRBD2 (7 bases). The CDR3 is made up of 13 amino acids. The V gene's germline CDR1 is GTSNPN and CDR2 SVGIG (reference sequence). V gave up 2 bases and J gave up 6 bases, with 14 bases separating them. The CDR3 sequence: CAWSRRGAGEQYF. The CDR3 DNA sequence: TGTGCCTGGAGTCGCCGGGGGGCCGGCGAGCAGTACTTC.

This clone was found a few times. CDR3 coding DNA: TGCAGCGTTGGGTTGCGGGTATCCCCAATACGGTTCTTC. The encoded protein is CSVGLRVSPIRFF. This chain joins TRBV29-1 and TRBJ2-1, with D maybe TRBD2 (5 bases). The V end lost 4 bases, the J end lost 15 bases, and 22 bases lay between the germline ends. From germline, CDR1 is SQVTM and CDR2 ANQGSEA. The CDR3 runs to 13 residues.

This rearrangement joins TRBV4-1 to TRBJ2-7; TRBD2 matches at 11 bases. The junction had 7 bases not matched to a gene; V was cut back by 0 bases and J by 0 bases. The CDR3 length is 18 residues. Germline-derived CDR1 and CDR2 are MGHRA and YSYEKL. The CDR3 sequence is CASSQDPYSGRASYEQYF. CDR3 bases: TGCGCCAGCAGCCAAGATCCGTATAGCGGGAGGGCCTCCTACGAGCAGTACTTC.

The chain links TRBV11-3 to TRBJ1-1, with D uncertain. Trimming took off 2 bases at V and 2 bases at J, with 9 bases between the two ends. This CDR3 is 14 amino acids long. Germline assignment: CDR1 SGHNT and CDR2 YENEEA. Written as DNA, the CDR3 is TGTGCCAGCAGCTTAACAGAGAGAAACACTGAAGCTTTCTTT. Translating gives CASSLTERNTEAFF.

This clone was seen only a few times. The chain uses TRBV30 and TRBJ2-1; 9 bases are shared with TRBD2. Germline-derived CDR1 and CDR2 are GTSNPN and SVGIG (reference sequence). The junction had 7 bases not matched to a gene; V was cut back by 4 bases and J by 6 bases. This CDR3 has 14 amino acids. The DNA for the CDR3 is TGTGCCTGGAAGGGCGGGAGGGTGGCCAATGAGCAGTTCTTC. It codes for CAWKGGRVANEQFF.

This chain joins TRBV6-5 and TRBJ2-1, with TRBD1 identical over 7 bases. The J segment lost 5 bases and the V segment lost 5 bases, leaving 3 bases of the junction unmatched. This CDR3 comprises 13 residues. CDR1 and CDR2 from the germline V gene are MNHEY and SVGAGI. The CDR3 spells CASSRQGNNEQFF. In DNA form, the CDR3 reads TGTGCCAGCAGTAGACAGGGTAACAATGAGCAGTTCTTC.

The CDR3 region has the DNA TGCAGCGCCCAAATGGGAGCGGGAGGGCCTGGAGAGACCCAGTACTTC. Protein product: CSAQMGAGGPGETQYF. V usage is TRBV29-1 and J usage is TRBJ2-5, with 10 bases fitting TRBD2. Germline loops: CDR1 SQVTM, CDR2 ANQGSEA. The CDR3 runs 16 residues. Trimming took 7 bases from V and 4 from J; bases not matched to a gene: 15.